This T cell receptor (beta chain) stems from a study of T cells in Graves' hyperthyroidism and ophthalmopathy. Findings and limits, study-wide: Ophthalmopathy onset followed model prediction by a median about seven months.

CDR1 is DFQATT and CDR2 is SNEGSKA in the germline V gene (reference sequence). V lost 0 bases to trimming and J lost 4 bases, with 16 bases between them. The CDR3 extends over 16 amino acids. Every diagnosis used clinical symptoms, serum thyroxine and TRAb, thyroid ultrasound and orbital computed tomography. PBMCs were derived from more than 8 ml fresh peripheral blood. Regions amplified from RNA transcripts were the TCR beta CDR3 regions. Researchers ran a first-round RT-PCR on the TCR CDR3 using the HTBI primer set. In TCRdb, the multiplex PCR reads were re-called with MiXCR into one record per CDR3 protein. The sample shows 92,000 or so distinct CDR3 sequences, around 50% of them seen only once. As for this clonotype: Its antigen is still unknown.

Sequenced: blood. This chain links TRBV20-1 with TRBJ1-3; D is possibly TRBD1 (6 bases). The source of this sequence is a woman in her forties with Graves' hyperthyroidism. CDR3 region: CSAREGGLRAGNTIYF. CDR3 DNA: TGCAGTGCTAGAGAGGGGGGGCTCCGAGCGGGAAACACCATATATTTT.